A single sample is the source of the 24 T cell receptor beta chains below, sequenced in a study of identifying expanded T cells in peripheral blood. Here immunoSEQ multiplex PCR was the method, and the copy in TCRdb shows in-frame clones only, minus some. The sample includes tens of thousands of clones, around four fifths seen only once; the top ten take about 18%. Sample: blood. These receptors were taken from a person aged 18 to 70 in good health.

This chain joins TRBV7-9 and TRBJ2-7; D unresolved. V was clipped by 5 bases and J by 2 bases, with 4 bases between them. Germline CDR1 SEHNR, CDR2 FQNEAQ (reference sequence). The CDR3 is 11 amino acids. CDR3 in DNA: TGTGCCAGCAGCCACCCCTACGAGCAGTACTTC. Protein product: CASSHPYEQYF.

CDR3: CASSPQGFSGYTF. As DNA, the CDR3 is TGTGCCAGCTCACCCCAGGGTTTCAGTGGCTACACCTTC. The V gene is TRBV18, the J gene TRBJ1-2, with D possibly TRBD1 on 5 matching bases. Germline CDR1 reads KGHSH; CDR2 reads LQKENI. CDR3 length: 13 amino acids. With 3 bases removed from V and 7 bases from J, the gap between germline ends came to 12 bases.

The chain links TRBV6-5 to TRBJ2-6; D ambiguous. The V end lost 6 bases, the J end lost 0 bases, and 9 bases lay between the germline ends. From germline, CDR1 is MNHEY and CDR2 SVGAGI. The CDR3 spans 15 residues. The CDR3 DNA reads TGTGCCAGCAGGTGGTTAACCTCTGGGGCCAACGTCCTGACTTTC. Translated: CASRWLTSGANVLTF.

The chain carries TRBV11-1 and TRBJ1-1, with 7 bases lining up with TRBD1. The germline gives CDR1 SGHAT, CDR2 FQDESV (reference sequence). The ends lost 5 bases at V and 1 base at J; junction bases unmatched: 10. CDR3 size: 16 residues. The CDR3 here is CASSKRQGGGNTEAFF. CDR3 nucleotides: TGTGCCAGCAGCAAACGACAGGGCGGCGGGAACACTGAAGCTTTCTTT.

The V and J genes are TRBV5-5 and TRBJ2-7; 7 positions match TRBD2. The germline V gene encodes CDR1 SGHKS and CDR2 YYEKEE (reference sequence). Losses at the gene ends were 5 bases for V and 4 bases for J; bases not matched to a gene: 15. The CDR3 totals 16 residues. CDR3 amino acids: CASRHPPTGGKYEQYV. CDR3 bases: TGTGCCAGCAGACACCCCCCTACGGGGGGAAAATACGAGCAGTACGTC.

This chain uses TRBV18 with TRBJ2-5, with D perhaps being TRBD1 or TRBD2 (6 bases each). V was cut by 0 bases and J by 6 bases, with 11 bases left in between. The CDR3 sequence is 14 residues long. Germline V CDR1 and CDR2: KGHSH, LQKENI. The CDR3 DNA reads TGTGCCAGCTCACCACCGCAGGGGAGGCAGACCCAGTACTTC. Encoded protein: CASSPPQGRQTQYF.

This chain links TRBV2 with TRBJ1-1; D is unclear. The CDR3 is 14 residues long. V was clipped by 2 bases and J by 4 bases, with 11 bases between them. Per germline, CDR1 SNHLY and CDR2 FYNNEI. CDR3 region: CASSEYLGVTEAFF. DNA for the CDR3: TGTGCCAGCAGTGAATATTTAGGAGTCACTGAAGCTTTCTTT.

This sequence joins TRBV5-6 and TRBJ2-4; D uncertain. The CDR3 runs to 14 residues. V was cut by 2 bases and J by 4 bases, with 10 bases left in between. From germline, CDR1 is SGHDT and CDR2 YYEEEE. The CDR3 spells CASSFYRRKNIQYF. The CDR3 bases are TGTGCCAGCAGCTTCTACCGACGGAAAAACATTCAGTACTTC.

This chain links TRBV5-1 with TRBJ2-3; no clear D. V lost 2 bases to trimming and J lost 2 bases, with 15 bases between them. The CDR3 spans 16 residues. Germline CDR1 is SGHRS and CDR2 is YFSETQ. The CDR3 DNA is TGCGCCAGCAGCTTCACTCCCGTCCTCCCCACAGATACGCAGTATTTT. Its protein product is CASSFTPVLPTDTQYF.

V gene TRBV6-5 combines with J gene TRBJ2-7; TRBD1 or TRBD2 may be the D gene (5 bases each). This CDR3 spans 14 amino acids. Germline V gene sequence: CDR1 MNHEY, CDR2 SVGAGI. V was cut by 6 bases and J by 3 bases, with 15 bases left in between. The CDR3 is CASSMGVRGYEQYF. The CDR3 DNA reads as TGTGCCAGCAGCATGGGGGTTAGGGGCTACGAGCAGTACTTC.

The V gene is TRBV5-6, the J gene TRBJ2-6; no firm D call. Trimming pared 4 bases from V and 4 bases from J, leaving 12 bases between. Germline values: CDR1 SGHDT, CDR2 YYEEEE. CDR3 size: 15 residues. The CDR3, as DNA: TGTGCCAGCAGCCCCAACGGGTTAGGGGCCAACGTCCTGACTTTC. It encodes CASSPNGLGANVLTF.

The rearrangement joins TRBV13 to TRBJ1-3, with D uncertain. CDR3 length equals 14 residues. Trimming took off 3 bases at V and 1 base at J, with 7 bases between the two ends. Germline-derived CDR1 and CDR2 are PRHDT and FYEKMQ (reference sequence). The CDR3 sequence is CASSLWQSGNTIYF. The DNA of the CDR3 is TGTGCCAGCAGCTTGTGGCAATCTGGAAACACCATATATTTT.

As DNA, the CDR3 is TGCGCCAGCAGCTTCGCGGGCGAAAGTCAAGAGACCCAGTACTTC. Translation: CASSFAGESQETQYF. J is TRBJ2-5 and V is TRBV5-1; the D gene is possibly TRBD2 (5 bases). The CDR3 totals 15 residues. Trimming stripped 2 bases from V and 2 bases from J, with 13 bases between. Per the germline V gene, CDR1 is SGHRS and CDR2 is YFSETQ.

This clone was found a few times. The chain couples TRBV29-1 to TRBJ1-1; D is possibly TRBD1 (6 bases). The CDR3 is made up of 15 amino acids. Germline V gives CDR1 SQVTM, CDR2 ANQGSEA. The V end was cut by 0 bases, the J end by 1 base, with 12 bases between. CDR3 region: CSVEDWGRGNTEAFF. Here the CDR3 DNA reads TGCAGCGTTGAAGATTGGGGGCGGGGGAACACTGAAGCTTTCTTT.

The gene calls are TRBV7-9 and TRBJ2-7, with D maybe TRBD1 (5 bases). The CDR3 extends over 13 amino acids. The germline V gene has CDR1 SEHNR and CDR2 FQNEAQ (reference sequence). Trimming took off 6 bases at V and 5 bases at J, with 14 bases between the two ends. CDR3 amino acids: CASRKGQGDEQYV. The CDR3 DNA is TGTGCCAGCAGGAAAGGACAAGGGGACGAGCAGTACGTC.

The V gene is TRBV9, the J gene TRBJ1-2, with a weak D call TRBD1 (5 bases). V gave up 0 bases and J gave up 9 bases, with 15 bases separating them. The CDR3 spans 14 residues. Germline lookup yields CDR1 SGDLS and CDR2 YYNGEE. The CDR3 DNA sequence: TGTGCCAGCAGCGTAGAAATCAGGGCGGATAGCTACACCTTC. The encoded protein is CASSVEIRADSYTF.

The V call is TRBV6-1, the J call TRBJ1-5; D may be TRBD1 (5 bases). The CDR3 spans 15 residues. Germline V gene data show CDR1 as MNHNS and CDR2 as SASEGT. Trimming took off 3 bases at V and 0 bases at J, with 9 bases between the two ends. The CDR3 reads CASSDRETSNQPQHF. The CDR3 DNA reads as TGTGCCAGCAGTGACAGGGAAACTAGCAATCAGCCCCAGCATTTT.

V is TRBV5-1 and J is TRBJ1-2; 11 bases are shared with TRBD1. The CDR3 is 15 amino acids. Trimming cost V 0 bases and J 4 bases; bases outside gene matches: 2. Germline V gives CDR1 SGHRS, CDR2 YFSETQ. The CDR3 spells CASSLGTGGAYGYTF. CDR3 bases: TGCGCCAGCAGCTTGGGGACAGGGGGCGCCTATGGCTACACCTTC.

J is TRBJ2-7 and V is TRBV29-1; D remains unclear. Germline V gene lookup returns CDR1 SQVTM and CDR2 ANQGSEA. This CDR3 spans 11 amino acids. The V and J ends lost 5 bases and 2 bases respectively, with 7 bases between them. The CDR3 DNA reads as TGCAGCGTTCTAGTAGCCTACGAGCAGTACTTC. It yields the protein CSVLVAYEQYF.

This clone came up once. The chain is built from TRBV6-5 and TRBJ2-3; D perhaps matches TRBD2 (5 bases). Trimming cost V 10 bases and J 1 base, with 9 bases left between them. In germline, CDR1 is MNHEY, CDR2 SVGAGI. The CDR3 runs to 12 residues. CDR3 nucleotide sequence: TGTGCCACCTCGCGGGGCACAGATACGCAGTATTTT. Protein product: CATSRGTDTQYF.

This chain links TRBV2 with TRBJ2-1, with TRBD2 matching over 13 bases. Trimming took 6 bases from V and 3 from J; bases not matched to a gene: 2. The CDR3 spans 15 residues. Germline V gives CDR1 SNHLY, CDR2 FYNNEI. The CDR3 coding sequence is TGTGCCAGCAGGGGGACTAGCGGGGTCTACAATGAGCAGTTCTTC. Protein: CASRGTSGVYNEQFF.

The chain uses TRBV7-9 and TRBJ1-3; unclear D gene. This CDR3 is 16 amino acids long. The germline V gene encodes CDR1 SEHNR and CDR2 FQNEAQ (reference sequence). V was clipped by 5 bases and J by 2 bases, with 16 bases between them. The CDR3 region is CASSIDLSVTGNTIYF. CDR3 sequence (DNA): TGTGCCAGCAGCATAGATTTATCAGTGACTGGAAACACCATATATTTT.

The chain is built from TRBV9 and TRBJ2-2; D might be TRBD2 (6 bases). Germline loops: CDR1 SGDLS, CDR2 YYNGEE. The CDR3 extends over 17 amino acids. Trimming stripped 4 bases from V and 4 bases from J, with 20 bases between. Here the CDR3 reads CASSFGSEGRRTGELFF. The CDR3 region has the DNA TGTGCCAGCAGCTTCGGTTCGGAGGGCAGACGCACCGGGGAGCTGTTTTTT.

The chain has TRBV6-5 and TRBJ2-7, with 7 positions matching TRBD2. The CDR3 contains 14 residues. The V segment lost 6 bases and the J segment 6 bases; nucleotides outside the gene matches: 11. The germline CDR1 and CDR2 sequences are MNHEY and SVGAGI. The CDR3 DNA sequence: TGTGCCAGCAGGCAATCGGGCGGGAGTCTCGAGCAGTACTTC. The encoded protein is CASRQSGGSLEQYF.